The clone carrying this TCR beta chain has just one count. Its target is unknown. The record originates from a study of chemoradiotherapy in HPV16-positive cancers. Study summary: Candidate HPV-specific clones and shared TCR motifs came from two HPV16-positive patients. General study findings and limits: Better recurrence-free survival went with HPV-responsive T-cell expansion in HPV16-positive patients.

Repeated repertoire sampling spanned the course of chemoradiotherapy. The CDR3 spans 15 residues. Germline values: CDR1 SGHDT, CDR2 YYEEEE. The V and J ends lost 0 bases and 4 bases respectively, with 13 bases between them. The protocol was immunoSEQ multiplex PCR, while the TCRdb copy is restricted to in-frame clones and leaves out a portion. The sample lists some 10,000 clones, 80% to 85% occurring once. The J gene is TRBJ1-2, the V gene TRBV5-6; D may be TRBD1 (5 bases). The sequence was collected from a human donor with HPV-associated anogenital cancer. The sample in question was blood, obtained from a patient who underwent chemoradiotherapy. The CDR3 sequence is CASSLGRGVGYGYTF. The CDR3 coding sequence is TGTGCCAGCAGCTTGGGCCGGGGGGTTGGCTATGGCTACACCTTC.